This T cell receptor (beta chain) was recovered during a study of blood T cell repertoires in COVID-19. The germline V and J ends were trimmed by 6 bases and 5 bases, with 22 bases remaining between them. CDR3 length: 16 residues. The germline CDR1 and CDR2 sequences are MNHEY and SMNVEV (reference sequence). In the original analysis: Using reference gene primer amplification, nucleated cell counts were estimated. Measured with immunoSEQ multiplex PCR; TCRdb has only the in-frame clones, and not every one. That table is the source of V, J and clone size, and D and trimming were worked out from the DNA. The sample holds 260,000 or so clones, approximately 88% seen once. The age range of participants was about 18 to 90 years, with residence in about two dozen US areas. Participants reported their clinical history, and cohort assignment relied on those reports.

Sequenced material: PBMCs or T cells enriched from blood (not recorded which). This receptor was identified in a woman in her 40s with acute COVID-19. This chain joins TRBV27 and TRBJ1-2; maybe TRBD1 (5 bases). The CDR3 region has the DNA TGTGCCAGCAGCGACCCGCGACAGTTCAACACGTATGGCTACACCTTC. It translates to CASSDPRQFNTYGYTF.